Given below is one TCR beta chain in context. The antigen is unknown. The entry originates in a study of cytotoxic CD8 clonotypes in ibrutinib-treated CLL. Whole-study context: Response samples were taken after a median of about 11 months on treatment, range 6 to 36. General observations from the study: Clonality, elevated at ibrutinib response, dropped back toward baseline at progression. Shared public clonotypes were rare, and on treatment they either got smaller or stayed the same.

Clones were read by immunoSEQ multiplex PCR, and TCRdb kept only the in-frame ones, dropping some. The data hold some 300,000 clones, with just under 80% observed a single time. With 5 bases removed from V and 8 bases from J, the gap between germline ends came to 9 bases. Per germline, CDR1 SEHNR and CDR2 FQNEAQ (reference sequence). The CDR3 totals 11 residues. The receptor's source is a human donor with chronic lymphocytic leukemia. The starting material was PBMCs, obtained before ibrutinib treatment. The chain carries TRBV7-9 and TRBJ1-2; the D is unclear. The CDR3: CASSQVRGYTF. The CDR3 DNA reads TGTGCCAGCAGCCAAGTCAGAGGCTACACCTTC.